The following is a T cell receptor beta chain sequence with its context. The antigen remains unidentified. This CDR3 region has 16 residues. Germline V gene sequence: CDR1 SGHAT, CDR2 FQNNGV. Trimming cost V 5 bases and J 8 bases; bases outside gene matches: 13. The data belong to a study of T-cell reconstitution after alpha-beta-depleted transplantation in children. Overall study results and limits: Diversity and T-cell counts at one year after transplant derived mostly from new T cells.

Using unique molecular identifiers, the investigators prepared the TCRbeta library. TCRdb independently ran MiXCR on the PCR reads; one entry per CDR3 protein. The sample lists 580,000 or so distinct CDR3 sequences, about 21% occurring once. Sequenced here: PBMCs, mostly from graft donor cells, sampled 360 days after TCRalphabeta/CD19-depleted stem cell transplant. The TCR comes from a boy under two years old who had a stem cell transplant for acute myeloid leukemia, so the T cells may come from the graft donor. The chain joins TRBV11-2 to TRBJ2-1; the match to TRBD1 covers 9 bases. CDR3 residues: CASSPRPGTGMDEQFF. Here the CDR3 DNA reads TGTGCCAGCAGCCCCCGACCTGGGACAGGGATGGATGAGCAGTTCTTC.